The next 5 T cell receptor beta chains were all read from a single sample in a study of blood T cells in healthy people across ages. Combining a sample-barcoded 5' primer with a J-beta primer mix, a second PCR ran for about 6 to 11 cycles. TCRdb re-analysed the 5' RACE reads in MiXCR, keeping a single row per CDR3 protein. The data contain about 1.1 million distinct CDR3 sequences, under 40% of them singletons. Sequenced: blood. The receptors originated from a man aged 18 to 30 in good health.

The V and J genes are TRBV20-1 and TRBJ1-2; TRBD1 agrees at 10 bases. Trimming removed 6 bases from V and 6 bases from J; junction bases left unmatched: 22. CDR3 length: 18 amino acids. CDR1 is DFQATT, CDR2 SNEGSKA, per germline (reference sequence). CDR3 nucleotides: TGCAGTGCCGCCCTAACGCGACAGGGGGCAAGCTTAAGGAATGGCTACACCTTC. It translates to CSAALTRQGASLRNGYTF.

In the case of this clonotype: One end of the junction fails to match germline, which may point to a read error. The CDR3 here is CASQQGPGYDYTF. In DNA, the CDR3 is TGTGCCAGTCAACAGGGACCCGGCTATGACTACACCTTC. The V gene is TRBV12-3 or TRBV12-4, the J gene TRBJ1-2, with D possibly being TRBD1 (6 bases). The CDR3 is 13 residues long.

This clonotype was seen a handful of times. The V gene is TRBV6-5, the J gene TRBJ1-1, with TRBD1 as a possible D gene (5 bases). Trimming shortened V by 7 bases and J by 8 bases, and 20 bases separated the two germline ends. The CDR3 totals 14 residues. Germline CDR1 and CDR2: MNHEY and SVGAGI. The CDR3 DNA reads as TGTGCCAGCACTCCAGCAGGGCCCCTTTCCGAAGCTTTCTTT. It codes for CASTPAGPLSEAFF.

This chain links TRBV28 with TRBJ2-2; D gene ambiguous. The CDR3 is 13 amino acids. Germline CDR1 is MDHEN and CDR2 is SYDVKM. Trimming left V 5 bases short and J 6 bases short, with 10 bases between. CDR3 coding DNA: TGTGCCAGCAGTCTCAGTATTCCCGGGGAGCTGTTTTTT. This codes for CASSLSIPGELFF.

This clonotype appeared a few times. This chain connects TRBV7-2 to TRBJ1-2; TRBD1 agrees at 8 bases. Germline CDR1 is SGHTA and CDR2 is FQGNSA. The V segment lost 2 bases and the J segment 3 bases; nucleotides outside the gene matches: 5. This CDR3 is built from 15 residues. The CDR3 reads CASSLYSGGDYGYTF. The CDR3 coding sequence is TGTGCCAGCAGCTTATATTCAGGGGGCGACTATGGCTACACCTTC. Full variable domain (remainder filled in from reference TRBV7-2 and TRBJ1-2): GAGVSQSPSNKVTEKGKDVELRCDPISGHTALYWYRQSLGQGLEFLIYFQGNSAPDKSGLPSDRFSAERTGGSVSTLTIQRTQQEDSAVYLCASSLYSGGDYGYTFGSGTRLTVV.